This TCR beta chain was obtained from a study of blood T cell repertoires in COVID-19. As for the study in general: Sites across the United States, Italy and Spain contributed samples from acute and convalescent COVID-19. Sources were T cells, B-cell-depleted T cells, or PBMCs; the material itself was cDNA or gDNA.

Authors' analysis steps: Estimated nucleated cell counts came from reference gene primer amplification. Method: immunoSEQ multiplex PCR; TCRdb's copy keeps in-frame clones and lacks some. V and J calls and clone size follow that table, whereas D and trimming were derived from the DNA. The sample lists about 28,000 clones, 70% to 90% occurring once. This clone is a singleton in its sample. The CDR3 is 16 residues long. One Seattle source followed patients from active infection through their disease course. This clonotype originated in a man aged 60-69 years with COVID-19, enrolled during active disease. Specimen: peripheral blood. The rearrangement joins TRBV7-5 to TRBJ1-5; TRBD1 is the table's D call, not checked against the DNA. TRBV7-5 corresponds to a pseudogene. The CDR3 DNA reads TGTGTCAGAAGCTTACCGATGGGGAAGGGGCGTCAGCCCCAGCATTTT. Translating gives CVRSLPMGKGRQPQHF.